This TCR beta chain came from a study of blood T cell repertoires in COVID-19. Background on the study: T cells, B-cell-depleted T cells, or PBMCs provided the cDNA or gDNA that served as material.

In germline, CDR1 is SGHTA, CDR2 FQGNSA. This CDR3 spans 14 amino acids. Trimming took 4 bases from V and 4 from J; bases not matched to a gene: 4. The authors' processing: Amplification from reference gene primers served as the basis for estimated nucleated cell counts. Sequencing used immunoSEQ multiplex PCR; TCRdb keeps in-frame clones, though not all of them. The V and J calls and the clone size are those of that table, but D and trimming were determined from the DNA. This repertoire shows around 370,000 clones, about 89% found once; its top ten account for about 6%. Seattle patients were enrolled during active infection and followed longitudinally.

The chain couples TRBV7-2 to TRBJ2-3; 8 bases line up with TRBD1. The clonotype comes from a woman in her forties or fifties with COVID-19, enrolled during active disease. The sequenced material came from peripheral blood. This chain's CDR3 is CASSSGTGSDTQYF. CDR3 DNA sequence: TGTGCCAGCAGCTCCGGGACAGGCTCAGATACGCAGTATTTT.